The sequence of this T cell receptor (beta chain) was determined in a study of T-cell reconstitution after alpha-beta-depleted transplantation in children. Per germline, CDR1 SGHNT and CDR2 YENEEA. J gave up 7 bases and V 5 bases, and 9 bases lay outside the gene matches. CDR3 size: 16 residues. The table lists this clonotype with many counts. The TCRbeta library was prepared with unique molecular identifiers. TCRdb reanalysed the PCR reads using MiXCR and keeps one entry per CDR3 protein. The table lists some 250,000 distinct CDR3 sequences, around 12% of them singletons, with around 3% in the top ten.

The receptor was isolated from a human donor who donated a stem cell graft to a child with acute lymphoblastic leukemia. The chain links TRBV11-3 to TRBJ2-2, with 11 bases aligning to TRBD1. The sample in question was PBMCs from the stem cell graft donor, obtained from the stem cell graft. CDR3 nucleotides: TGTGCCAGCAGCCAGGACAGGGGGCAGAGCAGCGGGGAGCTGTTTTTT. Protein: CASSQDRGQSSGELFF.